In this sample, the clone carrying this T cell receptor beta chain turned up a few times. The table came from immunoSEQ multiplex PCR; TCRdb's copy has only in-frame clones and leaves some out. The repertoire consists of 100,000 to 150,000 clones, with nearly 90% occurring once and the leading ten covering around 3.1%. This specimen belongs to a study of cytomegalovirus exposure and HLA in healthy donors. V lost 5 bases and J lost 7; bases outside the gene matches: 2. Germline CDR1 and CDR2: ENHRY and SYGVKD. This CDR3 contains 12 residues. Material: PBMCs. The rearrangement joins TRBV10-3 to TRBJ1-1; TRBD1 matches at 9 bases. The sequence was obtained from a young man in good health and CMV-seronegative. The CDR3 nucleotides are TGTGCCATCAGTCGACAGGGGGATGAAGCTTTCTTT. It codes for CAISRQGDEAFF.